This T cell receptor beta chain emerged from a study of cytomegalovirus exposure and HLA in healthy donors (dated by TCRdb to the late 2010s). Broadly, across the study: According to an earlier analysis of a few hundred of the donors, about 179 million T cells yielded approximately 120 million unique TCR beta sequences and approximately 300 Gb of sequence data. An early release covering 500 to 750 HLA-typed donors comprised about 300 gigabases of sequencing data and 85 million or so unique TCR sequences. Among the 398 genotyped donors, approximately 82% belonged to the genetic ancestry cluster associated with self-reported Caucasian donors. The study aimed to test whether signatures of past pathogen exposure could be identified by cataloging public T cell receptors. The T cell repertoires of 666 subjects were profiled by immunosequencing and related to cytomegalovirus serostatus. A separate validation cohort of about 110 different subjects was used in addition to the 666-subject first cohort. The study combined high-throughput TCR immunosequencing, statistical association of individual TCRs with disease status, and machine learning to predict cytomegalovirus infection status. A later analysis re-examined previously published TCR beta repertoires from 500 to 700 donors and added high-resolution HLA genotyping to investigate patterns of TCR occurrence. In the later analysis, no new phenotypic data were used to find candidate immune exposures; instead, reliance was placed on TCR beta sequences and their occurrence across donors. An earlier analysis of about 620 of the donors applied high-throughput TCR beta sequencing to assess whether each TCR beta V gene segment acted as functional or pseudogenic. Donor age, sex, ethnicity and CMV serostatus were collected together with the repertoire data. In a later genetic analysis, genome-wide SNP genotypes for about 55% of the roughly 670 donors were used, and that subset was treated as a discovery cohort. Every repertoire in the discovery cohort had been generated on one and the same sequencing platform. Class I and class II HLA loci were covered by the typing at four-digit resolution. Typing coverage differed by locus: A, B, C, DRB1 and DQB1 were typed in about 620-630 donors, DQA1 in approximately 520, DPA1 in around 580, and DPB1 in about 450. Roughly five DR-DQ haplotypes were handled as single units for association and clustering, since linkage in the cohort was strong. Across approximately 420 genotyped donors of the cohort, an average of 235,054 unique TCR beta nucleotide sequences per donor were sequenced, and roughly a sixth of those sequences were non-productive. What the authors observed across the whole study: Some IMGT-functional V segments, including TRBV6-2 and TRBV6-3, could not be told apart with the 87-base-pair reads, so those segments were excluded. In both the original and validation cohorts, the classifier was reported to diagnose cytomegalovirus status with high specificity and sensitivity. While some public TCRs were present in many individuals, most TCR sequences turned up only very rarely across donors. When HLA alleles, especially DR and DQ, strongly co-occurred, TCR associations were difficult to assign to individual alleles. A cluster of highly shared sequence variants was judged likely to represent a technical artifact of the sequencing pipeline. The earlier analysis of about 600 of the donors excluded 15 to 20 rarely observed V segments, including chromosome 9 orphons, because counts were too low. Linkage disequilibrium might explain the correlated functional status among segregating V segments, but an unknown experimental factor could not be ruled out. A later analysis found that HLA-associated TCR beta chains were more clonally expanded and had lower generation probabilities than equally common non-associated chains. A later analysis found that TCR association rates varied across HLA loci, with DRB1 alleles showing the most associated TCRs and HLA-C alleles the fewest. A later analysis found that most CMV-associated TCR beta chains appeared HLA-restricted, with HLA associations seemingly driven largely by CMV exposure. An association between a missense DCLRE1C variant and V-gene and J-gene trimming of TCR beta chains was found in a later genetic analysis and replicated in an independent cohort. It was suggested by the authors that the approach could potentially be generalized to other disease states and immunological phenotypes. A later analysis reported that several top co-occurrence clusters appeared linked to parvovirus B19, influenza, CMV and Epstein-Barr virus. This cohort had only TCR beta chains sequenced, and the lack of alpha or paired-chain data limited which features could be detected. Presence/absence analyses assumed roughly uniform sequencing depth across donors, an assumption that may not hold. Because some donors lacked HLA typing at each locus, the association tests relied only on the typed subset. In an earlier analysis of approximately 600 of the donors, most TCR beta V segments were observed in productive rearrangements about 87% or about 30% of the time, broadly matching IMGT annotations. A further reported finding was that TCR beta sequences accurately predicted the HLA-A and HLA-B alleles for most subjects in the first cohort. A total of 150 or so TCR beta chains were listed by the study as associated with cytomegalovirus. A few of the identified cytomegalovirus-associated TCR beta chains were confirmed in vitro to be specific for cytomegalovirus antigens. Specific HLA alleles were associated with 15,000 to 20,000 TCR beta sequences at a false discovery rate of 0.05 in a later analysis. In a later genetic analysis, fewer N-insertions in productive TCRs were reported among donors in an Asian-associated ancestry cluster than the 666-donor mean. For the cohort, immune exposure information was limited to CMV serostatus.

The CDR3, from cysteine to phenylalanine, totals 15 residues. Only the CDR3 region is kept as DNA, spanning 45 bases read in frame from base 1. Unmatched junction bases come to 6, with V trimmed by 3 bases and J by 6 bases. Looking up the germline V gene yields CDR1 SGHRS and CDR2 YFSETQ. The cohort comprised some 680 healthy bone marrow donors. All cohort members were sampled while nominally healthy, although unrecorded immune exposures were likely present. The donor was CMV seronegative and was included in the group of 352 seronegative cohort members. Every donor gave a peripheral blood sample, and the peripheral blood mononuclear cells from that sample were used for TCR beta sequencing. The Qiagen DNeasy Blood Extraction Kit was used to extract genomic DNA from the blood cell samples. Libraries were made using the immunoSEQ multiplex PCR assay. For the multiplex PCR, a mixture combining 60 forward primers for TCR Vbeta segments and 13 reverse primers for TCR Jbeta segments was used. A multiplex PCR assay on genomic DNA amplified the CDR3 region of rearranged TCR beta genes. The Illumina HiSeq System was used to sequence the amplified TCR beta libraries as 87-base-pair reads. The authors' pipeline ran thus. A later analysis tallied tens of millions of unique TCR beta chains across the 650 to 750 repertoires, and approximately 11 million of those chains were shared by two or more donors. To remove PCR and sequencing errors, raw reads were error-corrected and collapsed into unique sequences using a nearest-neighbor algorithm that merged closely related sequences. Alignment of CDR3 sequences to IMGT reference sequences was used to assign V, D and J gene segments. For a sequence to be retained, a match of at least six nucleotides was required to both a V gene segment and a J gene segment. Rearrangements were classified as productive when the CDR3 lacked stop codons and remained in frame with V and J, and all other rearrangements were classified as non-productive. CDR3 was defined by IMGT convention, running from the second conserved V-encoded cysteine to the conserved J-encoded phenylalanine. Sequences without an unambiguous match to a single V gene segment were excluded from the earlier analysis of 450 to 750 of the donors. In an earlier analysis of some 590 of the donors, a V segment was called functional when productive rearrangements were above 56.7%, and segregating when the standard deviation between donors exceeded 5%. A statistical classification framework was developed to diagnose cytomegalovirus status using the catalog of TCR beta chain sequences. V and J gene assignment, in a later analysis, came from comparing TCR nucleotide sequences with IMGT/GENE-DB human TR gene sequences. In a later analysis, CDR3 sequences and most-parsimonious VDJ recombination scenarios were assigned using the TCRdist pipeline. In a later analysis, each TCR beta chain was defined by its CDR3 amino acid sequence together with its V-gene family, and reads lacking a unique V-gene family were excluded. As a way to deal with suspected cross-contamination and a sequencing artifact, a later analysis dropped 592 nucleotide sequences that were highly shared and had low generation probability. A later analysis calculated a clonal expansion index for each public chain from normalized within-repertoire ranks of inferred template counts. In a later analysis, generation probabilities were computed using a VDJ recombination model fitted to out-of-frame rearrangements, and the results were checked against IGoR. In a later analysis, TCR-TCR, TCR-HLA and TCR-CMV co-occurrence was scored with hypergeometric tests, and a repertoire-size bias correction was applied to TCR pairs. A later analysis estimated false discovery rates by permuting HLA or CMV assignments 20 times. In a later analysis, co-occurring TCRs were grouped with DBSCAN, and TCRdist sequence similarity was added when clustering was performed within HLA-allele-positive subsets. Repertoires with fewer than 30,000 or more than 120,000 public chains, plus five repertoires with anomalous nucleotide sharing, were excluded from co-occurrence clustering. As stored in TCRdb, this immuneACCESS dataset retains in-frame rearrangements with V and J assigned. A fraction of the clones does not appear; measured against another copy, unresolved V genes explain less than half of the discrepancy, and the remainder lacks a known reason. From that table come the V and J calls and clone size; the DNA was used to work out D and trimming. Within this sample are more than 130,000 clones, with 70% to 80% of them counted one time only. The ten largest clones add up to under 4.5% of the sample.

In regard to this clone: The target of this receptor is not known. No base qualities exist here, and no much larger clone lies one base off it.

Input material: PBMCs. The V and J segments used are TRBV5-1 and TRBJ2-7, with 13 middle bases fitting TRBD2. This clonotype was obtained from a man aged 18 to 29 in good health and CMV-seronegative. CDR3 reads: CASSYGLAGVTEQYF. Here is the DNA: TGCGCCAGCAGCTACGGACTAGCGGGAGTGACCGAGCAGTACTTC. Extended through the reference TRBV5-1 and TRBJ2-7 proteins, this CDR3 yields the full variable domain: KAGVTQTPRYLIKTRGQQVTLSCSPISGHRSVSWYQQTPGQGLQFLFEYFSETQRNKGNFPGRFSGRQFSNSRSEMNVSTLELGDSALYLCASSYGLAGVTEQYFGPGTRLTVT.